The sequence of this T cell receptor (beta chain) was determined in a study of blood T cell repertoires in COVID-19. Trimming took 3 bases from V and 3 from J; bases not matched to a gene: 4. The CDR3 contains 16 residues. Germline V gene data show CDR1 as SEHNR and CDR2 as FQNEAQ (reference sequence). This table comes from immunoSEQ multiplex PCR, and its TCRdb copy is limited to in-frame clones, with some not included. In the table there are approximately 480,000 clones, roughly 89% of which are singletons. What was sequenced was peripheral blood. The clonotype originates from a man younger than 35 with COVID-19, enrolled during active disease. The chain uses TRBV7-9 and TRBJ2-5; 13 nucleotides align to TRBD2. For the CDR3, the DNA is TGTGCCAGCAGCTTCCGCGGACTAGCGGGGGAAGAGACCCAGTACTTC. This codes for CASSFRGLAGEETQYF.